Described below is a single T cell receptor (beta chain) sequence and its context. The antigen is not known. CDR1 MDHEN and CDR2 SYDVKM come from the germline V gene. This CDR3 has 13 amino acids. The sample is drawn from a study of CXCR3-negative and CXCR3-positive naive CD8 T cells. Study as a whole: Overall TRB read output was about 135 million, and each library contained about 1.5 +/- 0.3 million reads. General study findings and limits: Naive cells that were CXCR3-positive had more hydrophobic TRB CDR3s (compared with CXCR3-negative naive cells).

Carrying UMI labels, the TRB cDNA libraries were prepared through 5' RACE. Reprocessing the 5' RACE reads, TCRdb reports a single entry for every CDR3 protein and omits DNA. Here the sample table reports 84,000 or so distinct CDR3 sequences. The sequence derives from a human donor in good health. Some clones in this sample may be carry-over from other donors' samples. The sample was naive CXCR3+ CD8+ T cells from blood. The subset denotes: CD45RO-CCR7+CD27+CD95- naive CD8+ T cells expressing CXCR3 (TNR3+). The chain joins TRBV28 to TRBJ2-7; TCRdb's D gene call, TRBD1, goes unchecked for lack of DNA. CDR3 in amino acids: CASNWGNTNEQYF.